The next 25 T cell receptor beta chains were all read from a single sample in a study of PD-1 blockade in classical Hodgkin lymphoma. The method was immunoSEQ multiplex PCR; TCRdb's version includes in-frame clones alone and lacks a portion of them. Of over 85,000 clones listed, 75% to 95% are singletons. Time point in this sample: cycle 4 day 1 (C4D1), after less than seven weeks of nivolumab. Relapses following autologous stem cell transplantation were seen in all patients, with brentuximab vedotin exposure varying. Sequenced material: peripheral blood mononuclear cells (PBMCs), taken before the fourth cycle of nivolumab. The receptors here all came from a human donor with classical Hodgkin lymphoma.

V usage is TRBV29-1 and J usage is TRBJ1-1, with D unclear. Germline V gene lookup returns CDR1 SQVTM and CDR2 ANQGSEA. CDR3 length equals 10 residues. Trimming shortened V by 8 bases and J by 3 bases, and 7 bases separated the two germline ends. The CDR3 reads CSIADTEAFF. CDR3 DNA sequence: TGCAGCATAGCCGACACTGAAGCTTTCTTT.

The chain links TRBV6-4 to TRBJ2-2; D not resolved. Germline assignment: CDR1 MRHNA and CDR2 SNTAGT. V was cut by 2 bases and J by 1 base, with 8 bases left in between. CDR3 length: 15 amino acids. The CDR3 coding sequence is TGTGCCAGCAGTGACACCGCGGTGAACACCGGGGAGCTGTTTTTT. Translation: CASSDTAVNTGELFF.

The genes are TRBV7-9 and TRBJ2-3; D is possibly TRBD1 (6 bases). The CDR3 is 16 residues long. V was shortened by 5 bases and J by 2 bases, with 17 bases between the two germline ends. Germline values: CDR1 SEHNR, CDR2 FQNEAQ (reference sequence). The CDR3 coding sequence is TGTGCCAGCAGCGGGCAGCAGGACAGAAACACAGATACGCAGTATTTT. Protein product: CASSGQQDRNTDTQYF. Combining the CDR3 with reference TRBV7-9 and TRBJ2-3 gives the whole variable domain DTGVSQNPRHKITKRGQNVTFRCDPISEHNRLYWYRQTLGQGPEFLTYFQNEAQLEKSRLLSDRFSAERPKGSFSTLEIQRTEQGDSAMYLCASSGQQDRNTDTQYFGPGTRLTVL.

The V gene is TRBV6-5, the J gene TRBJ2-5; unclear D gene. The length of the CDR3 is 14 residues. The germline V and J ends were trimmed by 0 bases and 5 bases, with 10 bases remaining between them. Looked up from germline, CDR1 is MNHEY and CDR2 is SVGAGI. The CDR3 loop is CASSYSGPRETQYF. In DNA, the CDR3 is TGTGCCAGCAGTTACTCGGGCCCTAGGGAGACCCAGTACTTC.

V usage is TRBV19 and J usage is TRBJ2-7; 9 bases are shared with TRBD1. The germline gives CDR1 LNHDA, CDR2 SQIVND (reference sequence). This CDR3 is built from 15 residues. Trimming removed 7 bases from V and 5 bases from J; junction bases left unmatched: 12. The chain's CDR3 is CASKLMTGGSDEQYF. The CDR3 bases are TGTGCCAGTAAGCTTATGACAGGGGGTTCCGACGAGCAGTACTTC. Using reference TRBV19 and TRBJ2-7 for the parts outside the CDR3, the full variable domain is DGGITQSPKYLFRKEGQNVTLSCEQNLNHDAMYWYRQDPGQGLRLIYYSQIVNDFQKGDIAEGYSVSREKKESFPLTVTSAQKNPTAFYLCASKLMTGGSDEQYFGPGTRLTVT.

The V and J genes are TRBV9 and TRBJ2-2; D gene ambiguous. The CDR3 runs 16 residues. The germline V gene has CDR1 SGDLS and CDR2 YYNGEE. Trimming took 3 bases from V and 3 from J, leaving 15 bases between them. This CDR3 is CASSADSRLDTGELFF. The DNA of the CDR3 is TGTGCCAGCAGCGCAGACTCCAGGTTAGACACCGGGGAGCTGTTTTTT.

This chain links TRBV7-2 with TRBJ1-4, with 8 bases aligning to TRBD1. Germline assignment: CDR1 SGHTA and CDR2 FQGNSA. The length of the CDR3 is 16 residues. V shed 5 bases, J shed 0 bases, and the junction held 5 bases outside the gene matches. The CDR3 DNA is TGTGCCAGCAGCAAAGACAGGGGTGCAACTAATGAAAAACTGTTTTTT. Translating gives CASSKDRGATNEKLFF. Supplemented by reference TRBV7-2 and TRBJ1-4, the full variable domain reads GAGVSQSPSNKVTEKGKDVELRCDPISGHTALYWYRQSLGQGLEFLIYFQGNSAPDKSGLPSDRFSAERTGGSVSTLTIQRTQQEDSAVYLCASSKDRGATNEKLFFGSGTQLSVL.

A single count supports this clone. The V and J genes are TRBV19 and TRBJ2-1, with 9 bases that match TRBD2. CDR1 is LNHDA and CDR2 is SQIVND in the germline V gene (reference sequence). Trimming at V came to 5 bases and at J to 10 bases, leaving 15 bases not matched to a gene. The CDR3 length is 16 residues. The CDR3 coding sequence is TGTGCCAGTAGTCTAGCGGGGACAGCAAAGGGGTGGGAGCAGTTCTTC. This translates into CASSLAGTAKGWEQFF.

The chain employs TRBV5-1 and TRBJ1-1, with D unclear. Per germline, CDR1 SGHRS and CDR2 YFSETQ. V lost 4 bases to trimming and J lost 3 bases, with 16 bases between them. The CDR3 has 15 residues. The chain's CDR3 is CASSPVGVWDTEAFF. The CDR3 DNA follows: TGCGCCAGCAGCCCCGTCGGGGTCTGGGACACTGAAGCTTTCTTT.

The CDR3 nucleotides are TGTGCCAGCAGGGGGACAGGGGAGAATAGCTATGGCTACACCTTC. Translated: CASRGTGENSYGYTF. The chain links TRBV2 to TRBJ1-2; TRBD1 agrees at 10 bases. The V segment lost 6 bases and the J segment 4 bases; nucleotides outside the gene matches: 8. Germline V gene lookup returns CDR1 SNHLY and CDR2 FYNNEI. This CDR3 has 15 residues.

This clone was picked up a small number of times. The chain is built from TRBV6-6 and TRBJ1-6; no clear D. Trimming pared 7 bases from V and 9 bases from J, leaving 13 bases between. This CDR3 is 13 amino acids long. CDR1 is MNHNY and CDR2 is SVGAGI in the germline V gene (reference sequence). CDR3 protein: CASTPLLGSPLHF. CDR3 in DNA: TGTGCCAGCACCCCTCTTCTAGGTTCACCCCTCCACTTT.

Comment on this clone: This sample also contains other DNA sequences that code for the same CDR3. V is TRBV27 and J is TRBJ1-3; D remains unclear. CDR1 and CDR2 from the germline V gene are MNHEY and SMNVEV (reference sequence). V lost 0 bases to trimming and J lost 0 bases, with 3 bases between them. The CDR3 sequence is 14 residues long. The CDR3 region is CASSLSGSGNTIYF. CDR3 coding DNA: TGTGCCAGCAGTTTATCAGGCTCTGGAAACACCATATATTTT.

This rearrangement joins TRBV9 to TRBJ2-6; D is uncertain. Between the trimmed V and J ends, which lost 2 bases and 0 bases, there was a span of 15 bases. Germline loops: CDR1 SGDLS, CDR2 YYNGEE. The CDR3 spans 18 residues. CDR3 DNA sequence: TGTGCCAGCAGCGTTGAACAAATTTCCGTCTCTGGGGCCAACGTCCTGACTTTC. Protein product: CASSVEQISVSGANVLTF.

This chain links TRBV28 with TRBJ1-1; the D is unclear. CDR3 size: 18 residues. Germline lookup yields CDR1 MDHEN and CDR2 SYDVKM. Trimming pared 5 bases from V and 4 bases from J, leaving 26 bases between. The CDR3 reads CASSLLGEIWRVATEAFF. The DNA of the CDR3 is TGTGCCAGCAGTCTTCTTGGGGAGATTTGGAGGGTGGCCACTGAAGCTTTCTTT.

The V gene is TRBV6-6, the J gene TRBJ1-1; no clear D. Trimming removed 7 bases at V and 5 bases at J, with 5 bases between. CDR1 and CDR2 from the germline V gene are MNHNY and SVGAGI (reference sequence). This CDR3 has 10 residues. The chain's CDR3 is CASIYTEAFF. The CDR3 bases are TGTGCCAGCATTTATACTGAAGCTTTCTTT.

This chain joins TRBV4-2 and TRBJ2-2; a possible D gene is TRBD1 (6 bases). Between the trimmed V and J ends, which lost 4 bases and 0 bases, there was a span of 30 bases. CDR3 size: 22 residues. Germline loops: CDR1 LGHNA, CDR2 YNFKEQ. The CDR3 DNA reads as TGTGCCAGCAGCCCTCAGACCGGGACACTTTTGAGGGGCCCCCCGAACACCGGGGAGCTGTTTTTT. Translated, it gives CASSPQTGTLLRGPPNTGELFF.

The V and J genes are TRBV19 and TRBJ1-1, with a possible D match to TRBD1 (5 bases). Germline values: CDR1 LNHDA, CDR2 SQIVND (reference sequence). The CDR3 runs 16 residues. The ends were cut back, 5 bases at V and 1 base at J, with 17 bases in the middle. This chain's CDR3 is CASSPTPQVGNTEAFF. The CDR3 DNA sequence: TGTGCCAGTAGTCCCACCCCACAGGTTGGGAACACTGAAGCTTTCTTT.

V is TRBV11-2 and J is TRBJ2-7; 9 bases are a match to TRBD1. Trimming at V came to 4 bases and at J to 3 bases, leaving 7 bases not matched to a gene. This CDR3 is 15 amino acids long. Looked up from germline, CDR1 is SGHAT and CDR2 is FQNNGV. The CDR3 protein is CASSSGQGTYYEQYF. CDR3 bases: TGTGCCAGCAGCTCCGGACAGGGGACTTACTACGAGCAGTACTTC.

The chain has TRBV27 and TRBJ2-5; no reliable D call. The CDR3 sequence is 16 residues long. Germline V gene lookup returns CDR1 MNHEY and CDR2 SMNVEV (reference sequence). V lost 4 bases to trimming and J lost 0 bases, with 15 bases between them. The CDR3 DNA reads TGTGCCAGCAGTTCAGCCCCCCCTGGGTACCAAGAGACCCAGTACTTC. This translates into CASSSAPPGYQETQYF.

The chain combines TRBV5-4 with TRBJ1-2; the D gene is possibly TRBD1 (5 bases). Germline CDR1 reads SGHNT; CDR2 reads YYREEE (reference sequence). The CDR3 is made up of 15 amino acids. V lost 4 bases to trimming and J lost 4 bases, with 17 bases between them. CDR3 coding DNA: TGTGCCAGCAGCGCTGACCTAATCGGGGGCTATGGCTACACCTTC. Its translation is CASSADLIGGYGYTF. The full variable domain, completed using reference TRBV5-4 and TRBJ1-2, is ETGVTQSPTHLIKTRGQQVTLRCSSQSGHNTVSWYQQALGQGPQFIFQYYREEENGRGNFPPRFSGLQFPNYSSELNVNALELDDSALYLCASSADLIGGYGYTFGSGTRLTVV.

The chain links TRBV30 to TRBJ2-2; D is perhaps TRBD2 (7 bases). There are 15 residues in the CDR3. In germline, CDR1 is GTSNPN, CDR2 SVGIG (reference sequence). The V gene lost 1 base and the J gene lost 7 bases, with 16 bases spanning the gap. CDR3 residues: CAWSGGWGGDGELFF. CDR3 bases: TGTGCCTGGAGTGGGGGATGGGGGGGCGACGGGGAGCTGTTTTTT.

This chain uses TRBV6-5 with TRBJ2-7, with D maybe TRBD2 (6 bases). Germline CDR1 reads MNHEY; CDR2 reads SVGAGI. The ends were cut back, 0 bases at V and 3 bases at J, with 9 bases in the middle. CDR3 length equals 14 residues. The CDR3 spells CASSYSMGGYEQYF. Written as DNA, the CDR3 is TGTGCCAGCAGTTACTCCATGGGGGGCTACGAGCAGTACTTC.

The chain links TRBV11-2 to TRBJ2-2; D gene uncertain. The V and J ends lost 5 bases and 1 base respectively, with 8 bases between them. CDR1 and CDR2 from the germline V gene are SGHAT and FQNNGV. This CDR3 contains 14 residues. The CDR3 reads CASSLNLNTGELFF. Written as DNA, the CDR3 is TGTGCCAGCAGCCTGAACCTGAACACCGGGGAGCTGTTTTTT. The whole variable domain, remainder taken from reference TRBV11-2 and TRBJ2-2, is EAGVAQSPRYKIIEKRQSVAFWCNPISGHATLYWYQQILGQGPKLLIQFQNNGVVDDSQLPKDRFSAERLKGVDSTLKIQPAKLEDSAVYLCASSLNLNTGELFFGEGSRLTVL.

Concerning this clone: Additional DNA sequences in this sample encode the identical CDR3. DNA for the CDR3: TGTGCCAGCAGCGTCGGGGACAGGGGGCCGTACGAGCAGTACTTC. It encodes CASSVGDRGPYEQYF. V usage is TRBV9 and J usage is TRBJ2-7; 12 nucleotides line up with TRBD1. CDR3 size: 15 residues. Per germline, CDR1 SGDLS and CDR2 YYNGEE. The J segment lost 4 bases and the V segment lost 2 bases, leaving 4 bases of the junction unmatched.

V and J are TRBV4-2 and TRBJ2-1; D possibly corresponds to TRBD2 (6 bases). This CDR3 region has 17 residues. V dropped 3 bases and J dropped 1 base, with 16 bases sitting between them. Germline loops: CDR1 LGHNA, CDR2 YNFKEQ. CDR3 DNA sequence: TGTGCCAGCAGCCACCCATCATCCGGGGGTTCCTACAATGAGCAGTTCTTC. This translates into CASSHPSSGGSYNEQFF.